These T cell receptor beta chains were read from a single sample in a study of T cell changes during pregnancy in multiple sclerosis. Method: immunoSEQ multiplex PCR; TCRdb's copy keeps in-frame clones and lacks some. The table has roughly 76,000 clones, around nine tenths seen once; the top ten hold around 0.45%. This sample comprised CD4+ T cells from peripheral blood mononuclear cells, obtained in the second trimester of pregnancy. Source of these receptors: a female donor with multiple sclerosis, enrolled in a pregnancy study. CDR3s include the opening cysteine and the closing phenylalanine or tryptophan. D genes are given only for firm matches. Clone sizes are given selectively: once, few, many, or a class where the clone is expanded.

abundance	v_gene	j_gene	d_gene	CDR3aa	CDR3nt
NA	TRBV28	TRBJ2-4	TRBD1	CASSLRGGTGGNIQYF	TGTGCCAGCAGTTTAAGAGGGGGGACAGGGGGTAACATTCAGTACTTC
NA	TRBV27	TRBJ2-7	NA	CATASATGSSYEQYF	TGTGCCACCGCATCTGCTACCGGGAGTAGTTACGAGCAGTACTTC
NA	TRBV7-9	TRBJ1-1	TRBD1	CASSPRTGHTEAFF	TGTGCCAGCAGCCCCCGGACAGGGCACACTGAAGCTTTCTTT
NA	TRBV7-2	TRBJ1-1	TRBD1	CASSFYVGTGNTEAFF	TGTGCCAGCAGCTTTTATGTTGGGACAGGGAACACTGAAGCTTTCTTT
NA	TRBV6-6	TRBJ2-1	TRBD2	CASSLLAGGDDNEQFF	TGTGCCAGCAGTCTCTTAGCGGGAGGGGATGACAATGAGCAGTTCTTC
NA	TRBV11-2	TRBJ2-1	TRBD2	CASSWGRGGLLNEQFF	TGTGCCAGCAGCTGGGGGAGGGGAGGGCTGCTTAATGAGCAGTTCTTC
NA	TRBV6-4	TRBJ2-5	NA	CASSDPGSWGETQYF	TGTGCCAGCAGTGACCCCGGGAGCTGGGGAGAGACCCAGTACTTC
NA	TRBV25-1	TRBJ2-6	NA	CASSVGGANVLTF	TGTGCCAGCAGTGTGGGCGGGGCCAACGTCCTGACTTTC
NA	TRBV19	TRBJ1-6	NA	CASSIQGNNSPLHF	TGTGCCAGTAGTATACAGGGAAATAATTCACCCCTCCACTTT
NA	TRBV30	TRBJ2-5	NA	CAWSGATRKETQYF	TGTGCCTGGAGTGGGGCCACCCGAAAAGAGACCCAGTACTTC
NA	TRBV9	TRBJ2-5	TRBD2	CASSVVGGETQYF	TGTGCCAGCAGCGTAGTGGGGGGGGAGACCCAGTACTTC
NA	TRBV29-1	TRBJ2-5	NA	CSGAVLAEAQYF	TGCAGCGGCGCCGTGTTAGCCGAGGCCCAGTACTTC
NA	TRBV11-1	TRBJ1-2	NA	CASSSRDRLTGYTF	TGTGCCAGCAGCTCACGAGACAGGCTCACTGGCTACACCTTC
NA	TRBV5-1	TRBJ1-4	NA	CASSFGQLNEKLFF	TGCGCCAGCAGCTTCGGACAGCTTAATGAAAAACTGTTTTTT
NA	TRBV2	TRBJ2-5	TRBD1	CASSGPLDRAVQETQYF	TGTGCCAGCAGTGGTCCCTTAGACAGGGCCGTTCAAGAGACCCAGTACTTC
NA	TRBV6-4	TRBJ1-5	NA	CASSDSRGIRQPQHF	TGTGCCAGCAGTGACTCTAGGGGGATCCGCCAGCCCCAGCATTTT
NA	TRBV30	TRBJ1-2	TRBD1	CAWSGDRVTYGYTF	TGTGCCTGGAGTGGAGACAGGGTTACTTATGGCTACACCTTC
once	TRBV2	TRBJ1-5	TRBD1	CASRSGQGGNQPQHF	TGTGCCAGCAGAAGCGGACAGGGAGGCAATCAGCCCCAGCATTTT
NA	TRBV29-1	TRBJ2-3	TRBD2	CSVIPTSGGTDTQYF	TGCAGCGTGATTCCTACTAGCGGGGGGACAGATACGCAGTATTTT
NA	TRBV18	TRBJ2-5	NA	CASSPGLQETQYF	TGTGCCAGCTCACCAGGGCTACAAGAGACCCAGTACTTC
NA	TRBV28	TRBJ1-2	TRBD1	CASSLLDPGQSPYGYTF	TGTGCCAGCAGTTTATTAGACCCGGGACAGAGCCCTTATGGCTACACCTTC
NA	TRBV9	TRBJ2-3	NA	CASTGLTWGEDTQYF	TGTGCCAGCACGGGACTGACCTGGGGGGAGGATACGCAGTATTTT
NA	TRBV25-1	TRBJ1-5	NA	CASSGHGSNQPQHF	TGTGCCAGCAGTGGACACGGTAGCAATCAGCCCCAGCATTTT
NA	TRBV4-3	TRBJ1-3	NA	CASSQDASSGNTIYF	TGCGCCAGCAGCCAAGATGCCAGTTCTGGAAACACCATATATTTT
NA	TRBV6-6	TRBJ2-2	NA	CASSYGGNGELFF	TGTGCCAGCAGTTACGGAGGGAACGGGGAGCTGTTTTTT
NA	TRBV28	TRBJ2-1	TRBD2	CASSLRGLAGFVEQFF	TGTGCCAGCAGTTTACGGGGACTAGCGGGGTTCGTTGAGCAGTTCTTC
NA	TRBV11-3	TRBJ2-3	NA	CASSLGQGEDTDTQYF	TGTGCCAGCAGCCTGGGGCAGGGGGAGGACACAGATACGCAGTATTTT
NA	TRBV7-3	TRBJ2-2	TRBD1	CASSSGTGVQSGELFF	TGTGCCAGCAGCTCCGGGACAGGGGTACAGTCCGGGGAGCTGTTTTTT
NA	TRBV7-9	TRBJ2-1	NA	CASSQSAVTNEQFF	TGTGCCAGCAGCCAATCGGCTGTGACTAATGAGCAGTTCTTC
NA	TRBV5-1	TRBJ2-1	NA	CASSSTTYNEQFF	TGCGCCAGCAGCTCGACTACTTACAATGAGCAGTTCTTC
NA	TRBV5-4	TRBJ2-1	NA	CASRGFDEQFF	TGTGCCAGCAGGGGCTTTGATGAGCAGTTCTTC
NA	TRBV5-4	TRBJ2-7	NA	CASSPTARVGYEQYF	TGTGCCAGCAGTCCAACAGCCAGGGTAGGGTACGAGCAGTACTTC
NA	TRBV30	TRBJ1-1	NA	CAWTPTWGRWNTEAFF	TGTGCCTGGACCCCGACGTGGGGGCGTTGGAACACTGAAGCTTTCTTT
NA	TRBV28	TRBJ2-4	TRBD2	CASSPTSGPTKNIQYF	TGTGCCAGCAGTCCGACTAGCGGGCCGACCAAAAACATTCAGTACTTC
NA	TRBV6-5	TRBJ1-6	TRBD1	CASSRDRRNSPLHF	TGTGCCAGCAGTCGGGACAGACGCAATTCACCCCTCCACTTT
once	TRBV7-2	TRBJ1-5	TRBD1	CASSQDRVYNQPQHF	TGTGCCAGCAGCCAGGACAGGGTGTACAATCAGCCCCAGCATTTT
NA	TRBV12-5	TRBJ1-1	NA	CASGLVLGGFTEAFF	TGTGCTAGTGGTTTGGTACTAGGGGGTTTCACTGAAGCTTTCTTT